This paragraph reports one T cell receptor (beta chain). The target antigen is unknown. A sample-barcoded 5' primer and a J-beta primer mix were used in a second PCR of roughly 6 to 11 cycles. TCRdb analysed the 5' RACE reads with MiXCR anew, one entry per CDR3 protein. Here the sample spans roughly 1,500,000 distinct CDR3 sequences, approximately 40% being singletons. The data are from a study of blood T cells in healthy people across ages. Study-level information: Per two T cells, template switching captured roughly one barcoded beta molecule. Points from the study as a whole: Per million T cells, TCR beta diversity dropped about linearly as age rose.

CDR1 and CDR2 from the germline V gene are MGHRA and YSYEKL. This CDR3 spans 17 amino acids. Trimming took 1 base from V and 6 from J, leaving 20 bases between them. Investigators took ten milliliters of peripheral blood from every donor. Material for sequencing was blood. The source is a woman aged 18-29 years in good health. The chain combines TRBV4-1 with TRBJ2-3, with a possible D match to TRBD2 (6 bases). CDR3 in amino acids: CASSQGGEGTPTDTQYF. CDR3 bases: TGCGCCAGCAGCCAAGGGGGGGAAGGGACCCCAACGGATACGCAGTATTTT.